Included here is one T cell receptor (beta chain) sequence, with context. As yet, its antigen is unknown. Possible read error: a much larger clone is one base away. Bone marrow was sampled from every patient at the time of active disease. The data are from a study of read filtering for tumor transcriptome and immune sequencing. At the level of the study: Patients were some 16 male and roughly 15 female, mean age 65.9 years, range about 47 to 85. After DNase treatment, RNA was made into whole-transcriptome libraries. Study-wide points: IR-seq captured clonotypes deeper and more reliably than RNA-seq.

CDR1 and CDR2 (germline): PRHDT, FYEKMQ (reference sequence). The CDR3 contains 12 residues. V dropped 3 bases and J dropped 9 bases, with 9 bases sitting between them. From about 400 ng of RNA, a library with molecular barcoded alpha/delta and beta/gamma adaptors was made. TCRdb recomputed calls from the reads with MiXCR, one row per CDR3 protein. The sample contains 85,000 or so distinct CDR3 sequences, around 12% of which appear only once. The chain employs TRBV13 and TRBJ2-1; D remains ambiguous. The clonotype was recovered from a donor aged 40 or older with multiple myeloma. The sequencing sample was made of a population of CD138-negative cells sorted from bone marrow. This chain's CDR3 is CASSFLASEQFF. The CDR3 DNA is TGTGCCAGCAGCTTTCTCGCCAGTGAGCAGTTCTTC.